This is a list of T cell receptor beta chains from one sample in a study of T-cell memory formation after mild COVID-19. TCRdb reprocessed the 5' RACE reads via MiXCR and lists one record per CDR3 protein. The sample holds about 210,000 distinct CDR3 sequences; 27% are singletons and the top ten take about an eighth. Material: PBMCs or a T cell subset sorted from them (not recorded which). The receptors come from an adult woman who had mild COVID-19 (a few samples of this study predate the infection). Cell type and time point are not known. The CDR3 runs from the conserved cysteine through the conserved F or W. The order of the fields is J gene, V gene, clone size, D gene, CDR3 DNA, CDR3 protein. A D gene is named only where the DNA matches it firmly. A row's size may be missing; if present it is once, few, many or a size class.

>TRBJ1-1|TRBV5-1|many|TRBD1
TGCGCCAGCAGACCGGGACAGTGGTGGGCTGAAGCTTTCTTT
CASRPGQWWAEAFF
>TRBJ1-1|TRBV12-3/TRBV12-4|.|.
TGTGCGTCCGGGACGGTCGGCACTGAAGCTTTCTTT
CASGTVGTEAFF
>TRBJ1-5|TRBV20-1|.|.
TGCAGTGCCGGACAGAGCAATCAGCCCCAGCATTTT
CSAGQSNQPQHF
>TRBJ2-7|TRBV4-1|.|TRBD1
TGCGCCAGCAGCCAAGATGTGGACAGGGGGATCTACGAGCAGTACTTC
CASSQDVDRGIYEQYF
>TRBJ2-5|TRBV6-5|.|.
TGTGCCAGCAACGAAGGAGGGAAGCGGGTAACCCAAGAGACCCAGTACTTC
CASNEGGKRVTQETQYF
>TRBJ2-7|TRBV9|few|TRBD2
TGTGCCAGCAGCAAAAGCGGGGGGGCATACGAGCAGTACTTC
CASSKSGGAYEQYF
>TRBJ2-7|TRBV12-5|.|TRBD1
TGTGCTAGTGGATCTCGACAGGGGGCGAGGTACGAGCAGTACTTC
CASGSRQGARYEQYF
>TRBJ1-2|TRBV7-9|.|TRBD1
TGTGCCAGCAGCTCAGGACAGGGCGATGGCTACACCTTC
CASSSGQGDGYTF
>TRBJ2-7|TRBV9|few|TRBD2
TGTGCCAGCAGTTGGGGAGTGGGAGGGTCATACGAGCAGTACTTC
CASSWGVGGSYEQYF
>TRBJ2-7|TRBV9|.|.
TGTGCCAGCAGCGTAGAGGGGGAGGGTCCTTTGTACGAGCAGTACTTC
CASSVEGEGPLYEQYF
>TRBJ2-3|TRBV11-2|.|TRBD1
TGTGCCAGCAGCTTTACAGGGGGCGGGGCGCAGTATTTT
CASSFTGGGAQYF
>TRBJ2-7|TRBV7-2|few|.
TGTGCCAGCAGCTTACTGGGCACCCACTACGAGCAGTACTTC
CASSLLGTHYEQYF
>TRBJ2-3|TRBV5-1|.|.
TGCGCCAGCAGCTCTAACGGATACCGCACAGATACGCAGTATTTT
CASSSNGYRTDTQYF
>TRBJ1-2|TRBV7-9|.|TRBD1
TGTGCCAGCAGCTTAGCCGGACAGGGTGACTATGGCTACACCTTC
CASSLAGQGDYGYTF
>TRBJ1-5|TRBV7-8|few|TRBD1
TGTGCCAGCAGCCCGGGGGACAGCAGAAATCAGCCCCAGCATTTT
CASSPGDSRNQPQHF
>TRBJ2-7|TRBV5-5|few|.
TGTGCCAGCAGCTCGGGGGACAGTGGGTACGAGCAGTACTTC
CASSSGDSGYEQYF
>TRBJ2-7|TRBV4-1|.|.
TGCGCCAGCAGCCAAGAAGGCTCCTACGAGCAGTACTTC
CASSQEGSYEQYF
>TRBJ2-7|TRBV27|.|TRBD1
TGTGCCAGCAGAAAGGGACAGACTACAGACTACGAGCAGTACTTC
CASRKGQTTDYEQYF
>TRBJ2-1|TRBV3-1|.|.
TGTGCCAGCAGCCAAGCAGGTGAGCAGTTCTTC
CASSQAGEQFF
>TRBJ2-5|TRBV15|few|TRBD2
TGTGCCACCAGCAGAGAGGAAGGTTCTAGCGGGGGGATCAAGACCCAGTACTTC
CATSREEGSSGGIKTQYF
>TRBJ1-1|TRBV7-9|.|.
TGTGCCAGCAGCTTAGTGTCAACTGAAGCTTTCTTT
CASSLVSTEAFF
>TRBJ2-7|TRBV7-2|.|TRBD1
TGTGCCAGCAGCTTAACAGGGGGGCCTTGGGGGCAGTACTTC
CASSLTGGPWGQYF
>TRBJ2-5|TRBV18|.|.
TGTGCCAGCTCACCAGGGGAAGAGACCCAGTACTTC
CASSPGEETQYF
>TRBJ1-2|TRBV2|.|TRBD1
TGTGCCAGCAGTGAGGGGACAGTGGACATATATGGCTACACCTTC
CASSEGTVDIYGYTF
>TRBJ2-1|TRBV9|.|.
TGTGCCAGCAGCGGGGACACCATCAATGAGCAGTTCTTC
CASSGDTINEQFF
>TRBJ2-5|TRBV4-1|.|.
TGCGCCAGCAGCCGGACACGAAACGCCGAAGAGACCCAGTACTTC
CASSRTRNAEETQYF
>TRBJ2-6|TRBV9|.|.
TGTGCCAGCAGCCAGTTGGGGGGGGCCAACGTCCTGACTTTC
CASSQLGGANVLTF
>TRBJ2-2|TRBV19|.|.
TGTGCCAGTAGTATTTACTTTGTGGGGCCGAACACCGGGGAGCTGTTTTTT
CASSIYFVGPNTGELFF
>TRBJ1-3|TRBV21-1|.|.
TGTGCCAGACGGGGAAGGGTGAGGCCTGGAAACACCATATATTTT
CARRGRVRPGNTIYF
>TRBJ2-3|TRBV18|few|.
TGTGCCAGCTCACCAGTCGGGACAGATACGCAGTATTTT
CASSPVGTDTQYF
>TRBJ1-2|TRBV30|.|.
TGTGCCTGGACCTTACAACCGGGGGGCTACACCTTC
CAWTLQPGGYTF
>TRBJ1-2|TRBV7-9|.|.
TGTGCCAGCAGCTTAGGGCAGGGAAGCGGCTACACCTTC
CASSLGQGSGYTF
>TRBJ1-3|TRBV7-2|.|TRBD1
TGTGCCAGCAGCTCCCCCATGTCGACAGGGGGCGTCGGAAACACCATATATTTT
CASSSPMSTGGVGNTIYF
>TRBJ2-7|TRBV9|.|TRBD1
TGTGCCAGCAGCGTGGCCCCCGACAGGGGTTTTCCCTACGAGCAGTACTTC
CASSVAPDRGFPYEQYF
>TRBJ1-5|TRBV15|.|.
TGTGCCACCAGCAGCACCCAGGATCTTCAGCCCCAGCATTTT
CATSSTQDLQPQHF
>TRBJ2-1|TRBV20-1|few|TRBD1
TGCAGTGCTAGAAGGACAGGGGGAAGGGGTGAGCAGTTCTTC
CSARRTGGRGEQFF
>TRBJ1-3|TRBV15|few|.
TGTGCCACCAGCAGTGGTAGGACGGAGGGAAACACCATATATTTT
CATSSGRTEGNTIYF
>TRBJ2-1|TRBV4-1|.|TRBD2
TGCGCCAGCAGCCACCCACCTCTAGCGGGGGGGAACAGTGAGCAGTTCTTC
CASSHPPLAGGNSEQFF
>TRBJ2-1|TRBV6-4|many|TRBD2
TGTGCCAGCAGTGACAGCGGGGGGACCAATGAGCAGTTCTTC
CASSDSGGTNEQFF
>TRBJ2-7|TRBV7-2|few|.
TGTGCCAGCAGCTTAGACGCGAGCACCTACGAGCAGTACTTC
CASSLDASTYEQYF
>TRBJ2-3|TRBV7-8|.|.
TGTGCCAGCAGCTTCCAGCCTAGGGATACGCAGTATTTT
CASSFQPRDTQYF
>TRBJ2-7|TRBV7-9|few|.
TGTGCCAGCACCCTGGACGGTTCGACCTACGAGCAGTACTTC
CASTLDGSTYEQYF
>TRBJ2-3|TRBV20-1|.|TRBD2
TGCAGTGCTACCACTAGCGGGGGTACCCGCACAGATACGCAGTATTTT
CSATTSGGTRTDTQYF
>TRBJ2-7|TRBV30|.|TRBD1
TGTGCCTGGAGTGTAAGGACAGGCTACTACGAGCAGTACTTC
CAWSVRTGYYEQYF
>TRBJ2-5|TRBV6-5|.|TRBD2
TGTGCCAGCAGTTATAGCGGGGCATCACAAGAGACCCAGTACTTC
CASSYSGASQETQYF
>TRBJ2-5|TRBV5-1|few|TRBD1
TGCGCCAGCAGTAGACCGGGACAGGGTACGGAGACCCAGTACTTC
CASSRPGQGTETQYF
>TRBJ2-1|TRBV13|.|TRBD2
TGTGCCAGCAGCTCACTAGCGGGAGCAGGGGATCAGAGCTCCTACAATGAGCAGTTCTTC
CASSSLAGAGDQSSYNEQFF
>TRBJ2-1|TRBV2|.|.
TGTGCCAGTCTACCCCAATCAGGGTTCTACAATGAGCAGTTCTTC
CASLPQSGFYNEQFF
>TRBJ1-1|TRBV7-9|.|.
TGTGCCAGCAGCCCGACCCTCGTAAACACTGAAGCTTTCTTT
CASSPTLVNTEAFF
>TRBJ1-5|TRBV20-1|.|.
TGCAGTGCTAGAGAGACAGCAGGGAATCAGCCCCAGCATTTT
CSARETAGNQPQHF
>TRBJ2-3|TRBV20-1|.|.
TGCAGTGCTAGAAAAAGGAATGGACTCAGCACAGATACGCAGTATTTT
CSARKRNGLSTDTQYF
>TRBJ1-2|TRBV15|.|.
TGTGCCACCAGCAGAGGTCAGATATCAAACTATGGCTACACCTTC
CATSRGQISNYGYTF
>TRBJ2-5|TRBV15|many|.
TGTGCCACCAGCAAAGACAGGTTTCAAGAGACCCAGTACTTC
CATSKDRFQETQYF
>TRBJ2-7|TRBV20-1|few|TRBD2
TGCAGTGCTAGAGACCGACTAGCGGGAGCATACGAGCAGTACTTC
CSARDRLAGAYEQYF